A single sample gave rise to the 25 T cell receptor beta chains below, sequenced in a study of CD8+ T cells in alopecia areata. Stated treatment: oral pan-JAK inhibitor, 5-10 mg twice daily. Sequencing used cDNA as its template, made by extracting RNA and reverse transcribing it. Libraries were prepared by immunoSEQ multiplex PCR; TCRdb keeps only in-frame clonotypes and omits some of them. In the table there are about 150,000 clones, about 56% of which are singletons. This material consisted of CD8+ T cells sorted from blood, taken at week 4, from a patient treated with tofacitinib. These receptor sequences come from a human donor with alopecia areata.

A few counts support this clone. The chain is built from TRBV7-9 and TRBJ1-1, with a weak D call TRBD1 (5 bases). V was cut by 5 bases and J by 4 bases, with 8 bases left in between. Germline CDR1 reads SEHNR; CDR2 reads FQNEAQ (reference sequence). The CDR3 length is 12 residues. In DNA, the CDR3 is TGTGCCAGCAGCGGGGGGACCACTGAAGCTTTCTTT. Encoded protein: CASSGGTTEAFF.

This clone was seen once. This specimen includes other DNA sequences encoding the same CDR3. J is TRBJ1-1 and V is TRBV30; tentative D call: TRBD1 (5 bases). CDR3 length: 11 residues. Trimming removed 2 bases from V and 4 bases from J, with 5 bases in between. Germline loops: CDR1 GTSNPN, CDR2 SVGIG (reference sequence). Written as DNA, the CDR3 is TGTGCCTGGAGTAGGGGCACTGAAGCTTTCTTT. Residues: CAWSRGTEAFF.

The chain uses TRBV29-1 and TRBJ2-7, with 8 bases aligning to TRBD2. This CDR3 has 13 residues. Germline loops: CDR1 SQVTM, CDR2 ANQGSEA. With V trimmed by 4 bases and J by 1 base, 3 bases remained unmatched. The CDR3 DNA sequence: TGCAGCGTTGGCGGGGGGTTGTCCTACGAGCAGTACTTC. It encodes CSVGGGLSYEQYF.

This chain uses TRBV7-9 with TRBJ1-5; D is ambiguous. V was cut by 6 bases and J by 0 bases, with 6 bases left in between. The CDR3 length is 13 residues. Per the germline V gene, CDR1 is SEHNR and CDR2 is FQNEAQ (reference sequence). For the CDR3, the DNA is TGTGCCAGCAGTCTCAGTAGCAATCAGCCCCAGCATTTT. It is translated as CASSLSSNQPQHF.

The chain couples TRBV9 to TRBJ2-3; TRBD2 agrees at 8 bases. V shed 3 bases and J 0 bases; nucleotides not matched to a gene: 3. From germline, CDR1 is SGDLS and CDR2 YYNGEE. CDR3 length: 15 residues. The CDR3 is CASSALAVSTDTQYF. In DNA form, the CDR3 reads TGTGCCAGCAGCGCACTAGCGGTCAGCACAGATACGCAGTATTTT.

The CDR3 DNA reads TGTGCCAGCAGCTTAGCGAGGTACGAGCAGTACTTC. It translates to CASSLARYEQYF. The chain couples TRBV11-2 to TRBJ2-7; D ambiguous. Trimming stripped 1 base from V and 4 bases from J, with 5 bases between. The length of the CDR3 is 12 residues. Germline V gene lookup returns CDR1 SGHAT and CDR2 FQNNGV.

The rearrangement links TRBV7-6 to TRBJ2-1, with TRBD1 matching over 7 bases. Trimming cost V 5 bases and J 4 bases; bases outside gene matches: 14. The germline gives CDR1 SGHVS, CDR2 FNYEAQ. The CDR3 is 17 amino acids. CDR3 nucleotides: TGTGCCAGCAGCCGGGACCCAGCGACAGGGAAGTACAATGAGCAGTTCTTC. It codes for CASSRDPATGKYNEQFF.

This clone was detected a few times. CDR3 loop: CASSIGTGNQPQHF. CDR3 DNA: TGTGCCAGCAGCATTGGGACAGGGAATCAGCCCCAGCATTTT. This chain joins TRBV5-6 and TRBJ1-5; TRBD1 aligns across 9 bases. The CDR3 runs 14 residues. Germline V CDR1 and CDR2: SGHDT, YYEEEE. V was clipped by 4 bases and J by 4 bases; unmatched bases: 3.

The V gene is TRBV5-6, the J gene TRBJ1-1; D is undetermined. Germline V gene data show CDR1 as SGHDT and CDR2 as YYEEEE. This CDR3 contains 13 residues. Trimming removed 9 bases from V and 4 bases from J, with 16 bases in between. CDR3 nucleotide sequence: TGTGCCACCCTAGAGGAAGGTGGCACTGAAGCTTTCTTT. Translated, it gives CATLEEGGTEAFF. The full variable domain, its missing parts supplied by reference TRBV5-6 and TRBJ1-1, is DAGVTQSPTHLIKTRGQQVTLRCSPKSGHDTVSWYQQALGQGPQFIFQYYEEEERQRGNFPDRFSGHQFPNYSSELNVNALLLGDSALYLCATLEEGGTEAFFGQGTRLTVV.

This chain joins TRBV27 and TRBJ2-7; no clear D gene. This CDR3 region has 13 residues. V was trimmed by 3 bases and J by 6 bases, leaving 12 bases between them. Germline V gene sequence: CDR1 MNHEY, CDR2 SMNVEV (reference sequence). CDR3 in amino acids: CASSFFPSSEQYF. CDR3 nucleotides: TGTGCCAGCAGTTTCTTTCCTTCTAGCGAGCAGTACTTC.

The rearrangement uses TRBV12-5 and TRBJ1-2, with D possibly being TRBD1 (6 bases). Trimming stripped 3 bases from V and 6 bases from J, with 14 bases between. The CDR3 length is 14 residues. Germline CDR1 and CDR2: LGHNT and FRNRAP. The CDR3 DNA reads as TGTGCTAGTGGTTTCGCAGGGGTGGTAGATGGCTACACCTTC. Its protein is CASGFAGVVDGYTF.

This clone was recorded a few times. The rearrangement joins TRBV29-1 to TRBJ1-2; D call uncertain. This CDR3 has 11 residues. Germline CDR1 reads SQVTM; CDR2 reads ANQGSEA. Trimming took off 5 bases at V and 0 bases at J, with 4 bases between the two ends. DNA for the CDR3: TGCAGCGTTCTTGCTAACTATGGCTACACCTTC. Its translation is CSVLANYGYTF.

The chain carries TRBV15 and TRBJ1-1; D remains unclear. Deletions cut 9 bases from V and 0 bases from J, with 11 bases between. Germline lookup yields CDR1 LNHNV and CDR2 YYDKDF (reference sequence). The CDR3 runs to 13 residues. The CDR3 reads CATVNNLNTEAFF. CDR3 coding DNA: TGTGCCACAGTAAACAACTTGAACACTGAAGCTTTCTTT.

The chain uses TRBV5-4 and TRBJ1-1; D gene ambiguous. This CDR3 comprises 13 residues. Looked up from germline, CDR1 is SGHNT and CDR2 is YYREEE (reference sequence). V was shortened by 3 bases and J by 3 bases, with 9 bases between the two germline ends. CDR3 in DNA: TGTGCCAGCAGCTCGGACCCACACACTGAAGCTTTCTTT. As protein: CASSSDPHTEAFF.

The chain joins TRBV13 to TRBJ2-2; a possible D gene is TRBD1 (6 bases). The CDR3 has 14 residues. Trimming took 5 bases from V and 4 from J, leaving 11 bases between them. From germline, CDR1 is PRHDT and CDR2 FYEKMQ (reference sequence). The DNA of the CDR3 is TGTGCCAGCAGCAGAGGGACATCCACCGGGGAGCTGTTTTTT. As protein: CASSRGTSTGELFF.

The rearrangement links TRBV4-1 to TRBJ1-1; a possible D gene is TRBD1 (6 bases). The length of the CDR3 is 15 residues. Germline V gives CDR1 MGHRA, CDR2 YSYEKL. V lost 4 bases to trimming and J lost 7 bases, with 19 bases between them. CDR3 protein: CASSPPGRGVFEAFF. CDR3 sequence (DNA): TGCGCCAGCAGCCCCCCGGGCAGGGGAGTCTTTGAAGCTTTCTTT.

The chain carries TRBV30 and TRBJ1-2; no firm D call. CDR1 and CDR2 from the germline V gene are GTSNPN and SVGIG (reference sequence). V was clipped by 2 bases and J by 6 bases, with 10 bases between them. The CDR3 contains 12 residues. As DNA, the CDR3 is TGTGCCTGGAGTCCCACGAGGGATGGCTACACCTTC. Translated: CAWSPTRDGYTF.

The gene calls are TRBV7-2 and TRBJ1-6; the D is unclear. Germline CDR1 and CDR2: SGHTA and FQGNSA. This CDR3 spans 13 amino acids. V lost 5 bases, J lost 4 bases, and 6 bases lay in between. Here the CDR3 DNA reads TGTGCCAGCAGCGAGATTTATAATTCACCCCTCCACTTT. Protein sequence: CASSEIYNSPLHF.

The table lists this clone with a few counts. The J gene is TRBJ2-7, the V gene TRBV27; TRBD1 matches at 9 bases. Trimming at V came to 6 bases and at J to 6 bases, leaving 15 bases not matched to a gene. Germline V lookup: CDR1 MNHEY, CDR2 SMNVEV (reference sequence). This CDR3 is 16 amino acids long. The CDR3 DNA reads TGTGCCAGCAGCCCTTCGCCTGGGACAGGGATTTCCGAGCAGTACTTC. Amino acid sequence: CASSPSPGTGISEQYF.

This clone was seen a handful of times. The chain links TRBV29-1 to TRBJ1-1; 8 nucleotides line up with TRBD1. The CDR3 is 13 residues long. Germline V gene sequence: CDR1 SQVTM, CDR2 ANQGSEA. Unmatched junction bases numbered 1, after V lost 3 bases and J lost 1 base. The CDR3 sequence is CSVETGANTEAFF. CDR3 DNA: TGCAGCGTTGAGACAGGGGCGAACACTGAAGCTTTCTTT.

This chain connects TRBV19 to TRBJ2-7, with D possibly matching TRBD1 (6 bases). Germline CDR1 is LNHDA and CDR2 is SQIVND (reference sequence). Trimming took off 3 bases at V and 3 bases at J, with 12 bases between the two ends. The CDR3 runs 14 residues. This chain's CDR3 is CASSIETGHYEQYF. The DNA for the CDR3 is TGTGCCAGTAGTATTGAAACGGGACACTACGAGCAGTACTTC. The whole variable domain, filled in from reference TRBV19 and TRBJ2-7, reads DGGITQSPKYLFRKEGQNVTLSCEQNLNHDAMYWYRQDPGQGLRLIYYSQIVNDFQKGDIAEGYSVSREKKESFPLTVTSAQKNPTAFYLCASSIETGHYEQYFGPGTRLTVT.

The chain couples TRBV9 to TRBJ2-2, with 7 positions matching TRBD1. V gave up 4 bases and J gave up 6 bases; unmatched junction bases: 6. CDR3 length equals 14 residues. From germline, CDR1 is SGDLS and CDR2 YYNGEE. CDR3 region: CASSFRQGAGELFF. The CDR3 DNA is TGTGCCAGCAGCTTCAGACAGGGCGCCGGGGAGCTGTTTTTT.

The J gene is TRBJ2-7, the V gene TRBV5-1; no reliable D call. The length of the CDR3 is 12 residues. Germline V CDR1 and CDR2: SGHRS, YFSETQ. Trimming pared 0 bases from V and 6 bases from J, leaving 7 bases between. CDR3 nucleotide sequence: TGCGCCAGCAGCTTGGTGCCTACCGAGCAGTACTTC. Protein: CASSLVPTEQYF.

The chain uses TRBV30 and TRBJ1-3; D is unclear. The germline CDR1 and CDR2 sequences are GTSNPN and SVGIG (reference sequence). The CDR3 totals 11 residues. V was clipped by 4 bases and J by 4 bases, with 5 bases between them. CDR3 protein: CAWTGGNTIYF. CDR3 nucleotide sequence: TGTGCCTGGACGGGGGGAAACACCATATATTTT.

This chain uses TRBV27 with TRBJ2-7, with TRBD2 matching 7 bases. The CDR3 consists of 15 residues. Germline trimming cut 6 bases from V and 1 base from J; bases unmatched to any gene: 9. Germline V gene lookup returns CDR1 MNHEY and CDR2 SMNVEV (reference sequence). In nucleotides, the CDR3 is TGTGCCAGCAGCAGGGACCTAGCGGAGTCCTACGAGCAGTACTTC. The encoded protein is CASSRDLAESYEQYF.